One sample yielded the 6 T cell receptor beta chains listed below, sequenced in a study of CD8 T cells in Susac syndrome. When the RNA was reverse transcribed, random hexamers were used with an input of about 0.5 to 1 ug. TCRdb re-called the immunoSEQ multiplex PCR reads with MiXCR, one entry per CDR3 protein. The sample carries about 130,000 distinct CDR3 sequences, 93% recorded once. Source material: CD8+ T cells from PBMCs. These receptors all stem from a human donor with multiple sclerosis.

This sequence joins TRBV28 and TRBJ2-2; no clear D. Germline CDR1 is MDHEN and CDR2 is SYDVKM. The CDR3 runs 16 residues. V lost 3 bases to trimming and J lost 2 bases, with 13 bases between them. The CDR3 nucleotides are TGTGCCAGCAGTTTTTTTATTCGGTCTAACACCGGGGAGCTGTTTTTT. Translating it yields CASSFFIRSNTGELFF.

This chain links TRBV7-6 with TRBJ1-4, with TRBD1 identical over 7 bases. V trimming: 2 bases; J trimming: 3 bases; junction bases outside the gene matches: 6. CDR1 and CDR2 (germline): SGHVS, FNYEAQ. This CDR3 spans 16 amino acids. CDR3 in amino acids: CASSLRGDRANEKLFF. For the CDR3, the DNA is TGTGCCAGCAGCTTACGGGGTGACAGGGCTAATGAAAAACTGTTTTTT.

This chain joins TRBV5-1 and TRBJ1-1; a weak D match, TRBD1 (5 bases). Per germline, CDR1 SGHRS and CDR2 YFSETQ. The V and J ends lost 2 bases and 9 bases respectively, with 14 bases between them. The CDR3 spans 13 residues. The CDR3 here is CASSLLLREQAFF. DNA of the CDR3: TGCGCCAGCAGCTTACTACTCAGGGAACAAGCTTTCTTT. Complete variable domain (other parts from reference TRBV5-1 and TRBJ1-1): KAGVTQTPRYLIKTRGQQVTLSCSPISGHRSVSWYQQTPGQGLQFLFEYFSETQRNKGNFPGRFSGRQFSNSRSEMNVSTLELGDSALYLCASSLLLREQAFFGQGTRLTVV.

The CDR3 DNA reads TGTGCCAGTTCTCCGGATGATAGCGGGAGGGCCACCGGGGAGCTGTTTTTT. Its translation is CASSPDDSGRATGELFF. V gene TRBV19 combines with J gene TRBJ2-2; 11 bases align to TRBD2. The CDR3 is 17 residues long. Germline CDR1 and CDR2: LNHDA and SQIVND (reference sequence). V shed 8 bases and J 4 bases; nucleotides not matched to a gene: 12.

This chain joins TRBV11-2 and TRBJ2-1; D is unresolved. This CDR3 is 13 amino acids long. V lost 1 base and J 7 bases, leaving 8 bases between the germline ends. Germline CDR1 and CDR2: SGHAT and FQNNGV. The CDR3 bases are TGTGCCAGCAGCTTAGGGACCCATAATGAGCAGTTCTTC. It translates to CASSLGTHNEQFF.

The count of this clonotype is one. V and J are TRBV6-2 or TRBV6-3 and TRBJ2-7; 8 bases line up with TRBD1. The CDR3 has 15 residues. V lost 0 bases to trimming and J lost 5 bases; unmatched junction nucleotides: 6. Germline V gives CDR1 MNHEY, CDR2 SVGEGT. CDR3 residues: CASSYSRTGNHEQYF. Here the CDR3 DNA reads TGTGCCAGCAGTTACTCGAGGACAGGGAACCACGAGCAGTACTTC.